This TCR beta chain was sequenced during a study of CD8+CD57+ T cells in acquired aplastic anemia. This clonotype occurred a few times. Only patients with CD8+CD57+ cell expansion on flow cytometry were chosen for sequencing. The CDR3 covers 15 residues. Germline CDR1 and CDR2: MNHNY and SVGAGI (reference sequence). V lost 6 bases and J 5 bases, leaving 19 bases between the germline ends. Genomic DNA provided the template from which TCR beta VDJ and CDR3 profiles were obtained. TCRdb re-called the reads with MiXCR, one entry per CDR3 protein. This table holds about 200,000 distinct CDR3 sequences, approximately 51% found once.

What was sequenced was sorted CD4+, CD8+, or CD8+CD57+ T cells (not recorded which) from PBMCs. This chain joins TRBV6-6 and TRBJ1-1; tentative D call: TRBD1 (6 bases). The TCR sequence derives from a human donor with aplastic anemia. CDR3 in DNA: TGTGCCAGCAGAAATATACAGGGCCTTGGAACTGAAGCTTTCTTT. Its protein product is CASRNIQGLGTEAFF.